The following is a T cell receptor beta chain sequence with its context. Its cognate antigen has yet to be identified. No quality values exist for individual bases; no much larger clone is one base distant. Samples from volunteer blood donors who had recovered from COVID-19 were contributed by a second Seattle source. Each collaborating institution followed its own protocols to collect whole blood in K2EDTA tubes. For TCRbeta analysis, collaborators shipped samples as frozen whole blood, isolated PBMCs, or DNA extracted from either of those sample types. The immunoSEQ Assay, a bias-controlled multiplex PCR, was used to amplify TCRbeta CDR3 regions from genomic DNA. In the authors' own workflow: The number of nucleated cells in each sample was estimated from the amplification of reference gene primers within the assay. Sequence reads were collapsed and filtered to measure the absolute abundance of every unique TCRbeta CDR3 rearrangement. For each sample, productive Simpson clonality was calculated as the square root of Simpson's diversity index over productive rearrangements. TCRdb obtained this table from immuneACCESS and retained in-frame rearrangements with V and J assigned. These tables miss some clones; where compared with another copy, unresolved V genes account for less than half of the shortfall, and the remainder is unexplained. For V, J and clone size, that table is used; D and trimming come from the DNA. Present in this sample are about 250,000 clones, 84% of which were seen just once. The top ten constitute more than 1.5% of the sample.

The CDR3 contains 17 residues, cysteine and phenylalanine counted. Here the CDR3 DNA is all that survives: 51 bases in frame from base 1. For CDR1 and CDR2, the germline V gene lists MGHRA and YSYEKL. V is reduced by 3 bases and J by 0 bases, leaving a spacing of 15 bases between them. The sample originates from a study of blood T cell repertoires in COVID-19 (dated by TCRdb to 2020 to 2021). At the level of the whole study: The collaborator samples originated in the United States, Italy and Spain and spanned the acute and convalescent phases of COVID-19. The prospective study material was composed of cDNA or gDNA derived from T cells, B-cell-depleted T cells, or PBMCs. Subjects who had been exposed to COVID-19, were actively infected with it, or had recovered from it provided the deeply sampled blood TCRbeta repertoires that made up the dataset. The repertoires were released in a freely available public database meant as a resource for research on the immune response to SARS-CoV-2. The samples were drawn from the first 160 participants of the ongoing ImmuneRACE study and from roughly 1,300 subjects provided by 6 global collaborators. A de-identified subject ID, COVID-19 status, age in years and sex were almost always included in the sample metadata. Where available, HLA class I and class II types were obtained from metadata supplied by the sample provider rather than from assay-based typing. The research as a whole found: How much clinical and demographic metadata was included differed by source and by participant, and the metadata was provided uncurated.

Sample: peripheral blood. The sequence links TRBV4-1 to TRBJ1-5, with the D gene too uncertain to name. This sequence was found in a woman aged 40 to 55 who had recovered from COVID-19. The bases read TGCGCCAGCAGCCAGGCATACCTCTTGAATAGCAATCAGCCCCAGCATTTT. Its product reads: CASSQAYLLNSNQPQHF.